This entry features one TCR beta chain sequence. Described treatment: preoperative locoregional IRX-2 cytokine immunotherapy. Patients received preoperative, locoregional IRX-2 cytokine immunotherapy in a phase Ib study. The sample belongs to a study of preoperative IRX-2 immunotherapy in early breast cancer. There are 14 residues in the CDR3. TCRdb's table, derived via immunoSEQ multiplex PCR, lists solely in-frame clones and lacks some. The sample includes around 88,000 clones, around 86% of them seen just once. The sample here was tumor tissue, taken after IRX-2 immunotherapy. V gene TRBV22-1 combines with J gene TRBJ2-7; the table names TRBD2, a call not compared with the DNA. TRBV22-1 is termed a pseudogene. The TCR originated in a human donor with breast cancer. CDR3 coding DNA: TGTGCCAGCAGTTTGTCTAGCCTGATCTACGAGCAGTACTTC. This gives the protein CASSLSSLIYEQYF.